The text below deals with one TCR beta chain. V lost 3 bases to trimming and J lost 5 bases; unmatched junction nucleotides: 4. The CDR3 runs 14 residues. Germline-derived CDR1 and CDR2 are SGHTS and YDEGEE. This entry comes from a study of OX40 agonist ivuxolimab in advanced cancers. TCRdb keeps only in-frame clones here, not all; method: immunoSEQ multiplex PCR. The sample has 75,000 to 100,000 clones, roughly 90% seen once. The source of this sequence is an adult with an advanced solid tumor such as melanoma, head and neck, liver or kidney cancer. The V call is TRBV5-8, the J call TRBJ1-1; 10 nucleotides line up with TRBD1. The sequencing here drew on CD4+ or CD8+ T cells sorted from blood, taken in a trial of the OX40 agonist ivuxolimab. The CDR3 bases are TGTGCCAGCAGCTGGGACAGGGGATATACTGAAGCTTTCTTT. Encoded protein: CASSWDRGYTEAFF. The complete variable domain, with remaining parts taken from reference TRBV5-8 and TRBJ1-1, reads EAGVTQSPTHLIKTRGQQATLRCSPISGHTSVYWYQQALGLGLQFLLWYDEGEERNRGNFPPRFSGRQFPNYSSELNVNALELEDSALYLCASSWDRGYTEAFFGQGTRLTVV.